This TCR beta chain was documented in a study of blood T cells in healthy people across ages. A J-beta primer mix and a sample-barcoded 5' primer were used in a second PCR of roughly 6 to 12 cycles. Each of the cDNA molecules was tagged by a template-switch adaptor with 12 random nucleotides. One entry per CDR3 protein, called by TCRdb with MiXCR from the 5' RACE reads. The table shows just under 900,000 distinct CDR3 sequences, with less than 35% occurring only once. The clonotype comes from a woman of 80 years or more in good health. Sequenced material: blood.

CDR3 amino acids: CASSKKDRGRLNEQYF. The CDR3 DNA reads TGTGCCAGCTCTAAAAAAGACAGGGGGCGTCTCAATGAGCAGTACTTC. This chain connects TRBV18 to TRBJ2-5; 10 bases are shared with TRBD1. V was pared by 6 bases and J by 11 bases, with 18 bases of the junction left unmatched. This CDR3 is 16 amino acids long. Germline values: CDR1 KGHSH, CDR2 LQKENI.